Here is one TCR beta chain with its context. Its antigen is unknown. V lost 3 bases and J 8 bases, leaving 17 bases between the germline ends. Germline V lookup: CDR1 SQVTM, CDR2 ANQGSEA. The CDR3 has 14 amino acids. This entry belongs to a study of a mutant IDH1 vaccine in newly diagnosed glioma. For the study at large: At weeks 1, 3, 5, 7, 11, 15, 19 and 23, patients received a vaccination, eight in all. The start of vaccination came 4-6 weeks after radiotherapy alone, or with temozolomide cycles.

Time point reported: week 11, during vaccination. In the vaccine, a single dose held 300 ug of the mutant IDH1 20-mer peptide, along with topical imiquimod. Clones were read by immunoSEQ multiplex PCR, and TCRdb kept only the in-frame ones, dropping some. The sample has some 64,000 clones, about 81% seen once; the top ten hold about 9%. The chain is built from TRBV29-1 and TRBJ2-1; tentative D call: TRBD2 (5 bases). Sample: PBMCs, taken from a glioma patient whose treatment included an IDH1 peptide vaccine. The sequence came from a woman aged 45 to 65 with glioma. The CDR3 loop is CSVEGPGREHEQFF. The CDR3 bases are TGCAGCGTTGAGGGCCCTGGGAGAGAACATGAGCAGTTCTTC.